This entry lists 29 T cell receptor beta chains sequenced from one sample in a study of monozygotic twins with cystic fibrosis. Clones were read by immunoSEQ multiplex PCR, and TCRdb kept only the in-frame ones, dropping some. The table records roughly 20,000 clones, about 97% of them present only once. Sequenced sample: blood. The source of these receptors is a woman aged 25 to 39 with cystic fibrosis.

The J gene is TRBJ1-1, the V gene TRBV10-3; D may be TRBD1 (6 bases). The CDR3 length is 12 residues. V lost 10 bases to trimming and J lost 0 bases, with 9 bases between them. The germline CDR1 and CDR2 sequences are ENHRY and SYGVKD. CDR3 protein: CATGQMNTEAFF. CDR3 in DNA: TGTGCCACGGGACAAATGAACACTGAAGCTTTCTTT.

This chain uses TRBV19 with TRBJ1-4; no definite D call. The germline CDR1 and CDR2 sequences are LNHDA and SQIVND (reference sequence). The V end lost 7 bases, the J end lost 0 bases, and 9 bases lay between the germline ends. The CDR3 length is 14 residues. The CDR3 nucleotides read TGTGCCAGTAAGAGGATCGCAACTAATGAAAAACTGTTTTTT. The encoded protein is CASKRIATNEKLFF.

This chain links TRBV7-9 with TRBJ2-7; 7 positions agree with TRBD1. Germline values: CDR1 SEHNR, CDR2 FQNEAQ (reference sequence). V was clipped by 6 bases and J by 2 bases; unmatched bases: 7. CDR3 size: 14 residues. The CDR3 loop reads CASSFQQGPYEQYF. CDR3 bases: TGTGCCAGCAGTTTTCAACAGGGGCCCTACGAGCAGTACTTC.

The CDR3 DNA reads TGTGCCAGCAGCTTAGGTGGGTACGCTGAAGCTTTCTTT. Residues: CASSLGGYAEAFF. The gene calls are TRBV7-2 and TRBJ1-1; D not resolved. Trimming took 1 base from V and 6 from J, leaving 9 bases between them. The V gene's germline CDR1 is SGHTA and CDR2 FQGNSA. CDR3 length: 13 amino acids.

The genes are TRBV7-2 and TRBJ2-7; 10 nucleotides align to TRBD1. Germline V gene data show CDR1 as SGHTA and CDR2 as FQGNSA. The CDR3 has 15 amino acids. J was trimmed by 2 bases and V by 7 bases; bases with no gene match: 8. The CDR3 loop reads CASNAVGQGAYEQYF. CDR3 DNA sequence: TGTGCCAGCAACGCCGTAGGACAGGGGGCCTACGAGCAGTACTTC.

The V gene is TRBV29-1, the J gene TRBJ2-1, with TRBD2 matching 10 bases. Germline V gives CDR1 SQVTM, CDR2 ANQGSEA. V was pared by 8 bases and J by 6 bases, with 13 bases of the junction left unmatched. CDR3 length: 15 residues. This CDR3 reads CSPRHSGGLGNEQFF. Written as DNA, the CDR3 is TGCAGCCCTCGTCATAGCGGGGGGCTAGGCAATGAGCAGTTCTTC.

V gene TRBV4-2 combines with J gene TRBJ2-1; 10 positions match TRBD2. CDR1 LGHNA and CDR2 YNFKEQ come from the germline V gene. V was clipped by 0 bases and J by 13 bases; unmatched bases: 12. This CDR3 spans 16 amino acids. CDR3 in amino acids: CASSQESSSGGLLQFF. The CDR3 DNA is TGTGCCAGCAGCCAAGAATCGTCTAGCGGGGGCCTTCTTCAGTTCTTC.

The CDR3 DNA follows: TGCGCCAGCAGGATACAGGGGAACACTGAAGCTTTCTTT. This encodes CASRIQGNTEAFF. The chain joins TRBV10-2 to TRBJ1-1, with D possibly TRBD1 on 6 matching bases. Trimming cost V 6 bases and J 1 base, with 9 bases left between them. This CDR3 is built from 13 residues. Germline CDR1 WSHSY, CDR2 SAAADI.

The V and J genes are TRBV30 and TRBJ2-1; tentative D call: TRBD1 (5 bases). Germline CDR1 and CDR2: GTSNPN and SVGIG (reference sequence). CDR3 size: 13 residues. V dropped 0 bases and J dropped 3 bases, with 6 bases sitting between them. CDR3 region: CAWSVGHYNEQFF. Here the CDR3 DNA reads TGTGCCTGGAGTGTTGGACACTACAATGAGCAGTTCTTC. The variable domain in full, completed from reference TRBV30 and TRBJ2-1, reads SQTIHQWPATLVQPVGSPLSLECTVEGTSNPNLYWYRQAAGRGLQLLFYSVGIGQISSEVPQNLSASRPQDRQFILSSKKLLLSDSGFYLCAWSVGHYNEQFFGPGTRLTVL.

This chain links TRBV19 with TRBJ2-3, with no clear D. Germline V gene data show CDR1 as LNHDA and CDR2 as SQIVND (reference sequence). CDR3 length: 16 residues. V was trimmed by 7 bases and J by 1 base, leaving 18 bases between them. The CDR3 reads CASTETVGRGTDTQYF. CDR3 in DNA: TGTGCCAGTACCGAAACGGTGGGCCGGGGCACAGATACGCAGTATTTT.

The gene calls are TRBV10-1 and TRBJ2-5, with 7 bases lining up with TRBD1. Germline V lookup: CDR1 WNHNN, CDR2 SYGVQD (reference sequence). There are 13 residues in the CDR3. The ends lost 3 bases at V and 5 bases at J; junction bases unmatched: 3. In DNA, the CDR3 is TGCGCCAGCAGTGAACAGGGGTGGGAGACCCAGTACTTC. It translates to CASSEQGWETQYF.

The chain uses TRBV6-5 and TRBJ1-2; D remains unclear. With 6 bases removed from V and 0 bases from J, the gap between germline ends came to 11 bases. Per germline, CDR1 MNHEY and CDR2 SVGAGI. This CDR3 has 14 amino acids. CDR3: CASRGRGTNYGYTF. For the CDR3, the DNA is TGTGCCAGCAGGGGCCGTGGGACTAACTATGGCTACACCTTC.

The chain uses TRBV2 and TRBJ1-1, with D perhaps matching TRBD1 (6 bases). Trimming stripped 7 bases from V and 1 base from J, with 7 bases between. This CDR3 contains 12 residues. CDR1 is SNHLY and CDR2 is FYNNEI in the germline V gene. The CDR3 region has the DNA TGTGCCAGCATCAGGGGGAACACTGAAGCTTTCTTT. Its translation is CASIRGNTEAFF.

The chain recombines TRBV28 with TRBJ1-1; unclear D gene. The germline V and J ends were trimmed by 3 bases and 0 bases, with 5 bases remaining between them. This CDR3 spans 13 amino acids. The V gene's germline CDR1 is MDHEN and CDR2 SYDVKM. CDR3 DNA sequence: TGTGCCAGCAGTTTTAGGCTGAACACTGAAGCTTTCTTT. Its translation: CASSFRLNTEAFF.

V is TRBV9 and J is TRBJ1-1; 7 nucleotides line up with TRBD1. This CDR3 has 14 amino acids. V dropped 0 bases and J dropped 2; count of bases not matched to a gene: 1. CDR1 SGDLS and CDR2 YYNGEE come from the germline V gene. The CDR3 reads CASSVGDSNTEAFF. The CDR3 DNA is TGTGCCAGCAGCGTAGGGGACAGCAACACTGAAGCTTTCTTT.

This chain uses TRBV9 with TRBJ1-2; tentatively, D is TRBD1 (6 bases). The CDR3 is 16 residues long. Trimming removed 4 bases from V and 0 bases from J, with 16 bases in between. The germline CDR1 and CDR2 sequences are SGDLS and YYNGEE. CDR3 in amino acids: CASSPPAQGTNYGYTF. CDR3 nucleotide sequence: TGTGCCAGCAGCCCCCCCGCCCAGGGGACTAACTATGGCTACACCTTC.

This rearrangement joins TRBV30 to TRBJ1-6; D is undetermined. Germline CDR1 GTSNPN, CDR2 SVGIG (reference sequence). V was shortened by 1 base and J by 14 bases, with 15 bases between the two germline ends. The CDR3 is 13 amino acids. Here the CDR3 DNA reads TGTGCCTGGAGTGGGCAGGATAATTTTGCCCTCCACTTT. Amino acid sequence: CAWSGQDNFALHF. Full variable domain (outside the CDR3, taken from reference TRBV30 and TRBJ1-6): SQTIHQWPATLVQPVGSPLSLECTVEGTSNPNLYWYRQAAGRGLQLLFYSVGIGQISSEVPQNLSASRPQDRQFILSSKKLLLSDSGFYLCAWSGQDNFALHFGNGTRLTVT.

This sequence joins TRBV6-1 and TRBJ1-1; D uncertain. Germline CDR1 is MNHNS and CDR2 is SASEGT. V was pared by 2 bases and J by 7 bases, with 8 bases between. This CDR3 comprises 12 residues. CDR3 sequence: CASSEMAGEAFF. CDR3 in DNA: TGTGCCAGCAGTGAAATGGCCGGTGAAGCTTTCTTT.

The genes are TRBV29-1 and TRBJ2-3; no firm D call. V lost 5 bases, J lost 2 bases, and 11 bases lay in between. The CDR3 has 13 residues. The germline V gene has CDR1 SQVTM and CDR2 ANQGSEA. The CDR3 coding sequence is TGCAGCGTTAACAGACCACCCACAGATACGCAGTATTTT. Its translation: CSVNRPPTDTQYF.

This rearrangement joins TRBV5-1 to TRBJ2-2, with D perhaps matching TRBD1 (5 bases). CDR1 SGHRS and CDR2 YFSETQ come from the germline V gene. The V end lost 3 bases, the J end lost 2 bases, and 20 bases lay between the germline ends. There are 18 residues in the CDR3. CDR3 protein: CASSSLISGGQNTGELFF. The CDR3 region has the DNA TGCGCCAGCAGCTCCCTGATCAGTGGCGGACAAAACACCGGGGAGCTGTTTTTT.

CDR3 coding DNA: TGCGCCAGCAGCACGGGGACCAACACTGAAGCTTTCTTT. It yields the protein CASSTGTNTEAFF. The rearrangement links TRBV5-1 to TRBJ1-1; TRBD1 might be the D (5 bases). The CDR3 length is 13 residues. Germline CDR1 and CDR2: SGHRS and YFSETQ. Trimming removed 4 bases from V and 2 bases from J, with 9 bases in between.

This clone was found once. The chain employs TRBV27 and TRBJ1-1, with a weak D call TRBD1 (6 bases). CDR1 and CDR2 (germline): MNHEY, SMNVEV (reference sequence). CDR3 length: 14 residues. V gave up 5 bases and J gave up 0 bases, with 10 bases separating them. CDR3 region: CASSPGAMNTEAFF. CDR3 DNA: TGTGCCAGCAGTCCAGGGGCCATGAACACTGAAGCTTTCTTT.

The J gene is TRBJ2-3, the V gene TRBV2; D unresolved. Germline CDR1 is SNHLY and CDR2 is FYNNEI. CDR3 length: 14 residues. Between the trimmed V and J ends, which lost 4 bases and 1 base, there was a span of 9 bases. CDR3 sequence (DNA): TGTGCCAGCAGTGGTGGGCAGCGCACAGATACGCAGTATTTT. Residues: CASSGGQRTDTQYF. The full variable domain, with the rest looked up from reference TRBV2 and TRBJ2-3, is EPEVTQTPSHQVTQMGQEVILRCVPISNHLYFYWYRQILGQKVEFLVSFYNNEISEKSEIFDDQFSVERPDGSNFTLKIRSTKLEDSAMYFCASSGGQRTDTQYFGPGTRLTVL.

This chain uses TRBV4-1 with TRBJ2-7; possibly TRBD2 for D (7 bases). V was cut by 0 bases and J by 0 bases, with 12 bases left in between. The CDR3 totals 16 residues. Germline CDR1 MGHRA, CDR2 YSYEKL. The CDR3 nucleotides are TGCGCCAGCAGCCAAGAAGGGAGGGGGACCTCCTACGAGCAGTACTTC. It translates to CASSQEGRGTSYEQYF.

V and J are TRBV15 and TRBJ1-2, with D unclear. Germline V gene sequence: CDR1 LNHNV, CDR2 YYDKDF (reference sequence). V dropped 0 bases and J dropped 6 bases, with 14 bases sitting between them. The CDR3 loop spans 15 amino acids. CDR3 DNA: TGTGCCACCAGCAGAGATCGGGCTGTTGCGGATGGCTACACCTTC. Protein sequence: CATSRDRAVADGYTF.

The chain has TRBV5-1 and TRBJ2-3, with TRBD2 matching over 9 bases. With 4 bases clipped from V and 5 bases from J, the junction kept 11 bases outside the gene matches. Germline values: CDR1 SGHRS, CDR2 YFSETQ. The CDR3 has 16 amino acids. The CDR3 coding sequence is TGCGCCAGCAGCCTAGGTGGCGGGGGGGCCCAAGATACGCAGTATTTT. Its translation is CASSLGGGGAQDTQYF.

This sequence joins TRBV18 and TRBJ2-5; the D gene is possibly TRBD1 (6 bases). Germline V CDR1 and CDR2: KGHSH, LQKENI. Trimming left V 2 bases short and J 4 bases short, with 17 bases between. The length of the CDR3 is 16 residues. DNA for the CDR3: TGTGCCAGCTCACCAGGGGAACAGGGCAGCGGAGAGACCCAGTACTTC. This gives the protein CASSPGEQGSGETQYF.

The rearrangement joins TRBV14 to TRBJ1-6; a weak D match, TRBD1 (5 bases). With 6 bases removed from V and 0 bases from J, the gap between germline ends came to 15 bases. The CDR3 runs 17 residues. CDR1 is SGHDN, CDR2 FVKESK, per germline. CDR3 region: CASSLDRISSYNSPLHF. The CDR3 nucleotides are TGTGCCAGCAGTCTAGACAGAATCAGCTCCTATAATTCACCCCTCCACTTT.

V and J are TRBV6-4 and TRBJ2-3; 11 nucleotides agree with TRBD2. The CDR3 is made up of 16 amino acids. J gave up 3 bases and V 0 bases, and 2 bases lay outside the gene matches. Germline assignment: CDR1 MRHNA and CDR2 SNTAGT. CDR3 in amino acids: CASSDSSGGGTDTQYF. Here the CDR3 DNA reads TGTGCCAGCAGTGACTCTAGCGGGGGGGGGACAGATACGCAGTATTTT.